This TCR beta chain was recovered during a study of cytomegalovirus exposure and HLA in healthy donors. Whole-study findings and limits: The authors later found TCR association rates varying by HLA locus, with DRB1 most and HLA-C fewest. The only immune exposure information that was available was CMV serostatus. Most of the TCR beta V segments (in an earlier analysis) were productive either about 90% or about 30% of the time. There were reportedly fewer N-insertions in an Asian-associated ancestry cluster than the roughly 670-donor mean, in a later analysis.

PCR involved 60 Vbeta and 13 Jbeta primers. Some clones are missing from TCRdb's copy, which holds only in-frame ones; the method was immunoSEQ multiplex PCR. There are 50,000 to 70,000 clones in the sample, with about 9.2% held by the top ten. Worth noting for this clone: Its antigen is not identified.

The sample taken for sequencing was PBMCs. The receptor was isolated from a man aged 50 to 60 in good health and CMV-seropositive.

CDR3 sequence (DNA): TGCGCCAGCAGCTTCACAGCGGGAGGGGGGGGAGATACGCAGTATTTT. It codes for CASSFTAGGGGDTQYF. The J gene is TRBJ2-3, the V gene TRBV5-1; 10 positions match TRBD2. V trimming: 2 bases; J trimming: 5 bases; junction bases outside the gene matches: 8. CDR1 is SGHRS, CDR2 YFSETQ, per germline. The CDR3 loop spans 16 amino acids.